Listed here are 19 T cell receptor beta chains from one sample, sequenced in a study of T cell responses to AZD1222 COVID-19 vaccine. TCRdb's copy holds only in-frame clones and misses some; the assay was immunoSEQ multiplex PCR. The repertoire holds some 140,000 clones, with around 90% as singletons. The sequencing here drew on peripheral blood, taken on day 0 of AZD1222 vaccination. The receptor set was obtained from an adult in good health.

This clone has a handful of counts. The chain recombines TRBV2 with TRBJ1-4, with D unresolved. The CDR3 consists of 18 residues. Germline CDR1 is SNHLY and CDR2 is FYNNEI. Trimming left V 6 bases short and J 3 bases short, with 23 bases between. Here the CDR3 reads CASRLLLIRTGPNEKLFF. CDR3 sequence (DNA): TGTGCCAGCAGATTACTACTTATCAGGACGGGTCCTAATGAAAAACTGTTTTTT.

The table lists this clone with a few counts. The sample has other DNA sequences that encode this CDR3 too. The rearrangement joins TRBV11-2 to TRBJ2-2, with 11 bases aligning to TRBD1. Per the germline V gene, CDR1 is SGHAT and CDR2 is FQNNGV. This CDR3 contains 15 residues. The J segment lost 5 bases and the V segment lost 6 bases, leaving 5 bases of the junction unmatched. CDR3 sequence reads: CASRDRGQGTGELFF. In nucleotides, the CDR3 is TGTGCCAGCAGGGACAGGGGGCAGGGTACCGGGGAGCTGTTTTTT. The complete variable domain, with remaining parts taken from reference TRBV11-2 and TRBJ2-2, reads EAGVAQSPRYKIIEKRQSVAFWCNPISGHATLYWYQQILGQGPKLLIQFQNNGVVDDSQLPKDRFSAERLKGVDSTLKIQPAKLEDSAVYLCASRDRGQGTGELFFGEGSRLTVL.

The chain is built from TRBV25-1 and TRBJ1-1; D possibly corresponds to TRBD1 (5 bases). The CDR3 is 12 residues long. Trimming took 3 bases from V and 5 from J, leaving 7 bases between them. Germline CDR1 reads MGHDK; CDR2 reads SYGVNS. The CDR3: CASSDGGTEAFF. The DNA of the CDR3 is TGTGCCAGCAGTGATGGGGGGACTGAAGCTTTCTTT. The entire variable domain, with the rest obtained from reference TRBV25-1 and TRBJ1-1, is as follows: EADIYQTPRYLVIGTGKKITLECSQTMGHDKMYWYQQDPGMELHLIHYSYGVNSTEKGDLSSESTVSRIRTEHFPLTLESARPSHTSQYLCASSDGGTEAFFGQGTRLTVV.

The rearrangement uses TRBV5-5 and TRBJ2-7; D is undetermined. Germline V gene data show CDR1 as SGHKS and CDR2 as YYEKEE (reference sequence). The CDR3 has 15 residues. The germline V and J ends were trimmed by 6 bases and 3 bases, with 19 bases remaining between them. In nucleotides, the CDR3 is TGTGCCAGCACACCTCAGGACGGATCCTTCTACGAGCAGTACTTC. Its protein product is CASTPQDGSFYEQYF.

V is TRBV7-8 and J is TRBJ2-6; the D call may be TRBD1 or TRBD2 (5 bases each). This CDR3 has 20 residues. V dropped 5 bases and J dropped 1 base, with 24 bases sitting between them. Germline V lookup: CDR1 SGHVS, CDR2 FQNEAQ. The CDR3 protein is CASSHRPGRPGTSGANVLTF. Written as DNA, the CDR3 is TGTGCCAGCAGCCACCGGCCTGGGCGTCCAGGGACGTCTGGGGCCAACGTCCTGACTTTC. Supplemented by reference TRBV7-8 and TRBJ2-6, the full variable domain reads GAGVSQSPRYKVAKRGQDVALRCDPISGHVSLFWYQQALGQGPEFLTYFQNEAQLDKSGLPSDRFFAERPEGSVSTLKIQRTQQEDSAVYLCASSHRPGRPGTSGANVLTFGAGSRLTVL.

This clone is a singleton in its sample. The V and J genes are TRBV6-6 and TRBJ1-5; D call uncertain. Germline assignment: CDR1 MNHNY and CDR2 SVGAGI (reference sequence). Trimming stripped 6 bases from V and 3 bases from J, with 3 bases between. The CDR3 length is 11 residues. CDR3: CASSHNQPQHF. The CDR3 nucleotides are TGTGCCAGCAGCCACAATCAGCCCCAGCATTTT.

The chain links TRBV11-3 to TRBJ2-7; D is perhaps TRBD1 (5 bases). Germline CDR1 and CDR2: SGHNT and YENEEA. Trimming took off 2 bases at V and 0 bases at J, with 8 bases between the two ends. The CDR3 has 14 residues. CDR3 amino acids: CASSLLDTSYEQYF. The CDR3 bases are TGTGCCAGCAGCTTACTGGACACCTCCTACGAGCAGTACTTC.

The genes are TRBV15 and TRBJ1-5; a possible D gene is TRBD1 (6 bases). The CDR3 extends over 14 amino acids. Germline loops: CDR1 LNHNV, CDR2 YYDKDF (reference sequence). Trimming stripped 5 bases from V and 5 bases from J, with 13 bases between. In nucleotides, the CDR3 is TGTGCCACCAGCGGGGGAGGACAGTATCAGCCCCAGCATTTT. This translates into CATSGGGQYQPQHF.

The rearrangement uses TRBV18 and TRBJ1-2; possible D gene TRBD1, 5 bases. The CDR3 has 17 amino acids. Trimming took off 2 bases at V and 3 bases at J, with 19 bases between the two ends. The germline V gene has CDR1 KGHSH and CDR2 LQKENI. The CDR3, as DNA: TGTGCCAGCTCACCAGCGGGGGGTGGTTGGGCCGACTATGGCTACACCTTC. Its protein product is CASSPAGGGWADYGYTF.

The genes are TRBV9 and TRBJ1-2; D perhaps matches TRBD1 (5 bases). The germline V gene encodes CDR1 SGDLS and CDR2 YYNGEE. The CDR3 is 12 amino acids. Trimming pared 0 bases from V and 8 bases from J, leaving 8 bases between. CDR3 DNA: TGTGCCAGCAGCGTAGAAGGGGAGGGCTACACCTTC. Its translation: CASSVEGEGYTF.

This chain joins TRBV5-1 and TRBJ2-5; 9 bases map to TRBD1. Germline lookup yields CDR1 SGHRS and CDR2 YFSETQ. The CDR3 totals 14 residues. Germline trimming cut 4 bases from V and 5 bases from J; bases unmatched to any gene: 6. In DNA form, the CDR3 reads TGCGCCAGCAGCACGGGGACAGGGTCGGAGACCCAGTACTTC. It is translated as CASSTGTGSETQYF.

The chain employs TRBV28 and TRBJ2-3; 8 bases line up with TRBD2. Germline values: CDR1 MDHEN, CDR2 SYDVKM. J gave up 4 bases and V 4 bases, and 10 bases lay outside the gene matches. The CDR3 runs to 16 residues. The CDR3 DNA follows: TGTGCCAGCAGTTCGCCCGGGGGGGCCCGGGCAGATACGCAGTATTTT. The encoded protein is CASSSPGGARADTQYF.

The CDR3 region is CASSLGTAGSYNSPLHF. DNA of the CDR3: TGTGCCAGCAGCTTAGGGACAGCCGGCTCCTATAATTCACCCCTCCACTTT. The chain couples TRBV11-2 to TRBJ1-6, with D tentatively TRBD1 (6 bases). Deletions cut 1 base from V and 0 bases from J, with 10 bases between. The CDR3 is made up of 17 amino acids. CDR1 SGHAT and CDR2 FQNNGV come from the germline V gene.

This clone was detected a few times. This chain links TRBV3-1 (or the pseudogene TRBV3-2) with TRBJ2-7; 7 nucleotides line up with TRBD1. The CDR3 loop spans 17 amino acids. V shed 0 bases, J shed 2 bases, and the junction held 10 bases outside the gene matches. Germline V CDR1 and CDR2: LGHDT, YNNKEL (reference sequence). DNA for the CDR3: TGTGCCAGCAGCCAAGATGGGAAGGGGGCCCCGACCTACGAGCAGTACTTC. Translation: CASSQDGKGAPTYEQYF.

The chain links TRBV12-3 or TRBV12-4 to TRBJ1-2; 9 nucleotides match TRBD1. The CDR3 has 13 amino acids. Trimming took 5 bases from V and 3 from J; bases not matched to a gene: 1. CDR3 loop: CASSRTGDYGYTF. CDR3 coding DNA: TGTGCCAGCAGTCGGACAGGGGACTATGGCTACACCTTC.

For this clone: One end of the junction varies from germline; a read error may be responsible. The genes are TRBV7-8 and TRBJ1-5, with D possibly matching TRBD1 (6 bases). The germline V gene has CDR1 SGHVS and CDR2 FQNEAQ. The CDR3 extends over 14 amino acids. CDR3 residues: CASSLGTPERPQHF. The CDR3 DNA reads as TGTGCCAGCAGTTTAGGGACACCCGAACGGCCCCAGCATTTT.

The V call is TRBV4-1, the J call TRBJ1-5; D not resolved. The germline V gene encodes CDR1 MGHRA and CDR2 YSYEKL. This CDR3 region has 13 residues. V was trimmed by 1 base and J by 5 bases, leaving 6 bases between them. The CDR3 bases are TGCGCCAGCAGCCAAGGTCTTTATCAGCCCCAGCATTTT. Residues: CASSQGLYQPQHF.

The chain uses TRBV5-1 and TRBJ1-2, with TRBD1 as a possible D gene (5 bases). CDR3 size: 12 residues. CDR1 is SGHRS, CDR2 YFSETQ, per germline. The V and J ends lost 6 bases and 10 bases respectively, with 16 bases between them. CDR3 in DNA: TGCGCCAGCAACCGACAGCGAAACGTCTACACCTTC. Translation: CASNRQRNVYTF.

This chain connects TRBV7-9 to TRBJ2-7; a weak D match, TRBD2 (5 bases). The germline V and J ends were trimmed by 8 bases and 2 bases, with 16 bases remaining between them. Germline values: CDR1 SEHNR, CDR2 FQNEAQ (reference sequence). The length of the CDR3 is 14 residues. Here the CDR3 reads CASSREAVTYEQYF. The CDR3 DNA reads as TGTGCCAGCTCAAGAGAAGCGGTGACCTACGAGCAGTACTTC. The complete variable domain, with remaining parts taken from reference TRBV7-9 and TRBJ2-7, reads DTGVSQNPRHKITKRGQNVTFRCDPISEHNRLYWYRQTLGQGPEFLTYFQNEAQLEKSRLLSDRFSAERPKGSFSTLEIQRTEQGDSAMYLCASSREAVTYEQYFGPGTRLTVT.